This T cell receptor beta chain was recovered during a study of OX40 agonist ivuxolimab in advanced cancers. Using immunoSEQ multiplex PCR, the repertoire was profiled, and TCRdb retains in-frame clones only, with some absent. The sample lists 60,000 to 75,000 clones, about 90% seen once, with approximately 0.92% in the top ten. Study results and limitations: Which antigen the expanded peripheral T cells recognized is unknown.

Germline V gene sequence: CDR1 SGHNT, CDR2 YYREEE (reference sequence). The CDR3 runs 11 residues. V dropped 6 bases and J dropped 4 bases, with 7 bases sitting between them. This clone has just one count. The antigen remains undetermined. The V gene is TRBV5-4, the J gene TRBJ1-2; no clear D. This receptor was obtained from an adult with an advanced solid tumor such as melanoma, head and neck, liver or kidney cancer. This specimen was CD4+ or CD8+ T cells sorted from blood, taken in a trial of the OX40 agonist ivuxolimab. The CDR3 bases are TGTGCCAGCAAAGGGTTCTATGGCTACACCTTC. Residues: CASKGFYGYTF.